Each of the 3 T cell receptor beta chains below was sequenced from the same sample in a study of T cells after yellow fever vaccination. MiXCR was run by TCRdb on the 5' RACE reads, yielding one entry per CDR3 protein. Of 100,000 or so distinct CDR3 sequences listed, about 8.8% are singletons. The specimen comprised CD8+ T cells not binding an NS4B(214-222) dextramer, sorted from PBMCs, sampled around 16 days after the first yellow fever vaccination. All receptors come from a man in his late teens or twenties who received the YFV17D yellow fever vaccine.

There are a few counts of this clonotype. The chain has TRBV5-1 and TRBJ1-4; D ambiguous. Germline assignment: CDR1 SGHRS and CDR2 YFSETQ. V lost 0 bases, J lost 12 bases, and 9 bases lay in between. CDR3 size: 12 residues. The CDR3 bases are TGCGCCAGCAGCTTGGATAGAGTGGAACTGTTTTTT. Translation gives CASSLDRVELFF.

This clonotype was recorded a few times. The CDR3 loop reads CASSPGTSGGGEQYV. CDR3 in DNA: TGTGCCAGCAGTCCAGGGACTAGCGGGGGGGGCGAGCAGTACGTC. The rearrangement joins TRBV27 to TRBJ2-7, with 16 bases identical to TRBD2. Germline CDR1 reads MNHEY; CDR2 reads SMNVEV (reference sequence). With 5 bases clipped from V and 6 bases from J, the junction kept 4 bases outside the gene matches. The CDR3 consists of 15 residues.

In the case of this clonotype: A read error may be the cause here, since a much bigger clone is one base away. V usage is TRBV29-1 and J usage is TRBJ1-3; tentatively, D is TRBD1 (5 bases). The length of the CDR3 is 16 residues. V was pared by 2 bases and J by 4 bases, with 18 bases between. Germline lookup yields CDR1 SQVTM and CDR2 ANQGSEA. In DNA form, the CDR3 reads TGCAGCGTTGAACTGATAGGCGACAGCGTGGGAAACACCATATATTTT. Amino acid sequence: CSVELIGDSVGNTIYF. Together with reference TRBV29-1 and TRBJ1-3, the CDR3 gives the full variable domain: SAVISQKPSRDICQRGTSLTIQCQVDSQVTMMFWYRQQPGQSLTLIATANQGSEATYESGFVIDKFPISRPNLTFSTLTVSNMSPEDSSIYLCSVELIGDSVGNTIYFGEGSWLTVV.